This T cell receptor (beta chain) came from a study of beta chain features in type 1 diabetes. A sort by CD45RO/CCR7/CD25/CD127/CD95/CD27 yielded CD4+ naive, central memory, regulatory and stem cell-like memory cells. Purity (above 95%) was reached by all sorted populations. Overall study results and limits: Fewer junction insertions and more nucleotide deletions appeared in type 1 diabetes patients. The naive, central memory and Treg TCRB repertoires looked more alike in patients than they did in healthy donors.

Comment on this clone: Antigen: not known.

Expressed TCRB transcripts were sequenced after all isolated RNA was converted to cDNA. Sequenced by immunoSEQ multiplex PCR; TCRdb stores in-frame clones only, minus some. The sample has around 300,000 clones, around 7.8% seen once. Between the trimmed V and J ends, which lost 3 bases and 4 bases, there was a span of 9 bases. CDR3 length: 13 amino acids. CDR1 GTSNPN and CDR2 SVGIG come from the germline V gene (reference sequence). This chain joins TRBV30 and TRBJ2-2; D possibly uses TRBD1 or TRBD2 (5 bases each). The sequence was collected from a woman aged 18-29 years in good health. Source material: central memory CD4+ T cells from blood. The CDR3 coding sequence is TGTGCCTGGAGCGTCGGGGCCACCGGGGAGCTGTTTTTT. It codes for CAWSVGATGELFF.